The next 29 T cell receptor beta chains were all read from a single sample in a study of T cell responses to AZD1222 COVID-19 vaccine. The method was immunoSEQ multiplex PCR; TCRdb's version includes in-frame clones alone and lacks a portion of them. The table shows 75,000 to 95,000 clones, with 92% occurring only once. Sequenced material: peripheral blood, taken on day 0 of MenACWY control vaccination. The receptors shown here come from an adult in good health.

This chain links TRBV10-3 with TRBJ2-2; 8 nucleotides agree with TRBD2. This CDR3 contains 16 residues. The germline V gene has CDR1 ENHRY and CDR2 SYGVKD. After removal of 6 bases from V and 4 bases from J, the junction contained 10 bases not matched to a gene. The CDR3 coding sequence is TGTGCCATCAGCACTAGCGCGGGGGGAGGCACCGGGGAGCTGTTTTTT. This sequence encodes CAISTSAGGGTGELFF.

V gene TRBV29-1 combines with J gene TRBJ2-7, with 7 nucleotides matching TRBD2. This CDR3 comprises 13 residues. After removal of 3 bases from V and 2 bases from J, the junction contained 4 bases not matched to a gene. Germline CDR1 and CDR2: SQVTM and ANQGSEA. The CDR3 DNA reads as TGCAGCGTTGAGGCTAGCGGACCCTACGAGCAGTACTTC. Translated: CSVEASGPYEQYF.

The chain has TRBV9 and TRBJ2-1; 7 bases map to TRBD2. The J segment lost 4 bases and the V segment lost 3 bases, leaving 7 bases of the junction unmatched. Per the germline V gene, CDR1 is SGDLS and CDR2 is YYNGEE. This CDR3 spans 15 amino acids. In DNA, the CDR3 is TGTGCCAGCAGCGGAGAAGGGACTAATTACAATGAGCAGTTCTTC. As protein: CASSGEGTNYNEQFF.

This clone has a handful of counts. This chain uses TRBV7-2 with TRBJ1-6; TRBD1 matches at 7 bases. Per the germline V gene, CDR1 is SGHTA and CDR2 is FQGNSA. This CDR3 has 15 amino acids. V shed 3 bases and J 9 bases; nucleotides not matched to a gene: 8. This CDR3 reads CASSFSDRVASPLHF. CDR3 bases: TGTGCCAGCAGCTTCAGCGACAGGGTGGCTTCACCCCTCCACTTT.

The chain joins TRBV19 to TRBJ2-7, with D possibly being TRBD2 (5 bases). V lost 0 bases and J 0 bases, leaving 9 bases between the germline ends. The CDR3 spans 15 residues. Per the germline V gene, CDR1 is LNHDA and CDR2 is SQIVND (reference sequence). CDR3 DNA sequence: TGTGCCAGTAGTATAGATGGCGGGCTCTCCTACGAGCAGTACTTC. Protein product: CASSIDGGLSYEQYF.

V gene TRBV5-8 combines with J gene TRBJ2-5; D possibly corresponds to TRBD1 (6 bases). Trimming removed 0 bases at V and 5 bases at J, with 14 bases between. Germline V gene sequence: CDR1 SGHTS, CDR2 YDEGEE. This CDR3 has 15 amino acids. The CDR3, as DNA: TGTGCCAGCAGCTTGGAGGGGGTAGCAGGGGAGACCCAGTACTTC. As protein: CASSLEGVAGETQYF.

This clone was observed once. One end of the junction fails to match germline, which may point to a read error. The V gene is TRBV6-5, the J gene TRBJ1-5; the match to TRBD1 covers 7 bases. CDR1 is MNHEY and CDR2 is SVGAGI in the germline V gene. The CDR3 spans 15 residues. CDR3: CASSDSRQGGQPQHF. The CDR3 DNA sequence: TGTGCCAGCAGTGACTCTCGACAGGGCGGTCAGCCCCAGCATTTT.

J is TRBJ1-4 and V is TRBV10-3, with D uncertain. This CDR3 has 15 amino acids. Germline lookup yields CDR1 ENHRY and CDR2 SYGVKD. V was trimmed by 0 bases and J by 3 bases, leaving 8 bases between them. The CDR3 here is CAISESGGPNEKLFF. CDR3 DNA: TGTGCCATCAGTGAGTCTGGCGGACCTAATGAAAAACTGTTTTTT.

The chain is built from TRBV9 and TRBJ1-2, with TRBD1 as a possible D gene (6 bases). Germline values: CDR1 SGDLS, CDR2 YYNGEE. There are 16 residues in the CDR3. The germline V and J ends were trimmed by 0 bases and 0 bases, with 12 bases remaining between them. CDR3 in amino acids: CASSVGGAGANYGYTF. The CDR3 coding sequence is TGTGCCAGCAGCGTAGGCGGGGCAGGGGCTAACTATGGCTACACCTTC.

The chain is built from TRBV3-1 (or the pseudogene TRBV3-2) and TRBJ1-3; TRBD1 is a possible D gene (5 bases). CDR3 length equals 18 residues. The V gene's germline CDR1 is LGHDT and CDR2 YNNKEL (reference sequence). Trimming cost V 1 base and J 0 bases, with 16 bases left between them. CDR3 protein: CASSQGLPGGSSGNTIYF. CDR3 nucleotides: TGTGCCAGCAGCCAAGGGTTGCCCGGGGGGAGCTCTGGAAACACCATATATTTT.

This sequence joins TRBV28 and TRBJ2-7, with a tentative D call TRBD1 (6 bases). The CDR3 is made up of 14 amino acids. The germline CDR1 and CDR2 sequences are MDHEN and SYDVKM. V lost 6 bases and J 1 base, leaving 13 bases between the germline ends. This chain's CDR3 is CASRLGGTSYEQYF. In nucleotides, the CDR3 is TGTGCCAGCAGGCTAGGGGGTACGTCCTACGAGCAGTACTTC.

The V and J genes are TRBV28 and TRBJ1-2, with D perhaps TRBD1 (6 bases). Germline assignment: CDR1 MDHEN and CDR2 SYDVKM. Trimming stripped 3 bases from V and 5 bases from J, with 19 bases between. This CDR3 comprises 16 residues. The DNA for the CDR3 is TGTGCCAGCAGTTTCTTACAGGGTATGGGAGGGTATGGCTACACCTTC. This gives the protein CASSFLQGMGGYGYTF.

The CDR3 bases are TGTGCCAGCAGCTTAGAAGGGGCTCCCTCCTACGAGCAGTACTTC. Residues: CASSLEGAPSYEQYF. This chain uses TRBV7-6 with TRBJ2-7; a possible D gene is TRBD1 (5 bases). The CDR3 runs to 15 residues. CDR1 SGHVS and CDR2 FNYEAQ come from the germline V gene. The V and J ends lost 1 base and 0 bases respectively, with 10 bases between them.

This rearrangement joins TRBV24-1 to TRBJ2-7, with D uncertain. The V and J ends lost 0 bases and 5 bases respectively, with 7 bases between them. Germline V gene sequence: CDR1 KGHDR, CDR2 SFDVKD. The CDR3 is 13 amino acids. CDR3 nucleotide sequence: TGTGCCACCAGTGATTTGCAAAAGAACGAGCAGTACTTC. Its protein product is CATSDLQKNEQYF.

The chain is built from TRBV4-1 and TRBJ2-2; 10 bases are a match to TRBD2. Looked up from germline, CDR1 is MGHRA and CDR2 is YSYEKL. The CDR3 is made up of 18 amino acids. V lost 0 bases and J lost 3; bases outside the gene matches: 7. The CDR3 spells CASSQERGLADYTGELFF. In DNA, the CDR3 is TGCGCCAGCAGCCAAGAAAGAGGACTAGCGGATTACACCGGGGAGCTGTTTTTT.

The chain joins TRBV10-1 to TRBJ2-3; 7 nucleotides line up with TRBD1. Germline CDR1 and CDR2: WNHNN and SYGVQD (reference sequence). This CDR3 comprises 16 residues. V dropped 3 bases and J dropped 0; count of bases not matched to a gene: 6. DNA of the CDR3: TGCGCCAGCAGTGACACAGACAGGGCCAGCACAGATACGCAGTATTTT. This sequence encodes CASSDTDRASTDTQYF.

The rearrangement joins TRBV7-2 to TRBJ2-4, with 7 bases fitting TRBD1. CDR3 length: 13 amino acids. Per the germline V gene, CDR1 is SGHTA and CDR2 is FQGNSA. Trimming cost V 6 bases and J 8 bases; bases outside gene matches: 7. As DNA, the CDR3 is TGTGCCAGCAGTCTAGACAGGGTGGACATTCAGTACTTC. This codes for CASSLDRVDIQYF.

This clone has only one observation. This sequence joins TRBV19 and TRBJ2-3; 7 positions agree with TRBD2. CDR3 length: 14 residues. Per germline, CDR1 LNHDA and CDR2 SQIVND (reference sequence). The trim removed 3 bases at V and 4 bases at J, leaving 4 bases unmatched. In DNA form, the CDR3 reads TGTGCCAGTAGTATCAAGCGGGGCGCAGATACGCAGTATTTT. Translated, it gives CASSIKRGADTQYF.

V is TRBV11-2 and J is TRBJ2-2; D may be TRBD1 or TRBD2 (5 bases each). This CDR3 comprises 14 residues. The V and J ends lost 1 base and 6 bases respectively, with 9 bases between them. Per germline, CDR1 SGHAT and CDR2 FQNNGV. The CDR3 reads CASSLAQGAGELFF. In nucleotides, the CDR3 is TGTGCCAGCAGCTTAGCGCAGGGAGCCGGGGAGCTGTTTTTT. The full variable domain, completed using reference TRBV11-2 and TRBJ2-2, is EAGVAQSPRYKIIEKRQSVAFWCNPISGHATLYWYQQILGQGPKLLIQFQNNGVVDDSQLPKDRFSAERLKGVDSTLKIQPAKLEDSAVYLCASSLAQGAGELFFGEGSRLTVL.

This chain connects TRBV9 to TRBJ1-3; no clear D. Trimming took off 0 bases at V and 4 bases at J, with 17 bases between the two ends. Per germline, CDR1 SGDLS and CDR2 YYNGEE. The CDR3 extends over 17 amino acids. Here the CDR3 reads CASSVGSLSLGGNTIYF. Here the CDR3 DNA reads TGTGCCAGCAGCGTAGGCTCCTTAAGTCTAGGAGGAAACACCATATATTTT.

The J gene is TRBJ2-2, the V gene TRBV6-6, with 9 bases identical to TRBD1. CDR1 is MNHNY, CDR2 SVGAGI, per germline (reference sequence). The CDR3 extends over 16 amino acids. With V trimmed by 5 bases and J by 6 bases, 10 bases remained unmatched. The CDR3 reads CASSRQGGRVAGELFF. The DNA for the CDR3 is TGTGCCAGCAGTCGACAGGGGGGGCGGGTCGCCGGGGAGCTGTTTTTT.

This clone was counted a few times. The CDR3 coding sequence is TGTGCCAGCAGCGGGATGGGACTAGCTGGCACCGGGGAGCTGTTTTTT. Translated: CASSGMGLAGTGELFF. The chain carries TRBV11-1 and TRBJ2-2; 9 nucleotides line up with TRBD2. V lost 5 bases to trimming and J lost 4 bases; unmatched junction nucleotides: 8. The CDR3 sequence is 16 residues long. Germline V lookup: CDR1 SGHAT, CDR2 FQDESV (reference sequence).

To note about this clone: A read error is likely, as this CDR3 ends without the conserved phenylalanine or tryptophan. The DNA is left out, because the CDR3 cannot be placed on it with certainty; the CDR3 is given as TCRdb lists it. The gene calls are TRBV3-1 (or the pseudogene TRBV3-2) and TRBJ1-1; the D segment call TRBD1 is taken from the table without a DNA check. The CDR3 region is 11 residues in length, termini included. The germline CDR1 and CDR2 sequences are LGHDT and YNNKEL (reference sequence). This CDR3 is CASSQGSGQVT.

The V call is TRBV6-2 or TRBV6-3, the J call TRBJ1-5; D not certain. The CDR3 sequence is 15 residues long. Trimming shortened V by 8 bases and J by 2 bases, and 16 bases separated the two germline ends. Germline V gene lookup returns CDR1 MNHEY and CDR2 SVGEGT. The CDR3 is CASGRAGTGNQPQHF. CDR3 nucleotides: TGTGCCAGCGGCCGGGCGGGAACCGGCAATCAGCCCCAGCATTTT.

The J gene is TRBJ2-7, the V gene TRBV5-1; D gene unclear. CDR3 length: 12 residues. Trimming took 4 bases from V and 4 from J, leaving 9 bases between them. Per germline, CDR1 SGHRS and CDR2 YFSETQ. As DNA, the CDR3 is TGCGCCAGCAGCGTGGAAGGATACGAGCAGTACTTC. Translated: CASSVEGYEQYF.

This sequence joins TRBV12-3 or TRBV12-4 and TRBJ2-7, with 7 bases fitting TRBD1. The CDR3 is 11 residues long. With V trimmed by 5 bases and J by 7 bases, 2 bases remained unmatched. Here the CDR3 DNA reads TGTGCCAGCAGTGACAGGGTTGAGCAGTACTTC. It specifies CASSDRVEQYF.

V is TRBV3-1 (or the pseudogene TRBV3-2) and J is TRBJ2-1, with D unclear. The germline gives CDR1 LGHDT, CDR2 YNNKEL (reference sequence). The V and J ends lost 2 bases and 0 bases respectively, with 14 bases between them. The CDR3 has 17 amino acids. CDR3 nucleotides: TGTGCCAGCAGCCAATGTAAGGGTACGTCCTCCTACAATGAGCAGTTCTTC. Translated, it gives CASSQCKGTSSYNEQFF.

CDR3 nucleotide sequence: TGTGCCACCAGTGATGCCCAGGACAACCTTTGGGGGCAGTACTTC. This translates into CATSDAQDNLWGQYF. The rearrangement joins TRBV24-1 to TRBJ2-7, with D possibly TRBD1 on 5 matching bases. Germline values: CDR1 KGHDR, CDR2 SFDVKD. There are 15 residues in the CDR3. Between the trimmed V and J ends, which lost 3 bases and 9 bases, there was a span of 20 bases.

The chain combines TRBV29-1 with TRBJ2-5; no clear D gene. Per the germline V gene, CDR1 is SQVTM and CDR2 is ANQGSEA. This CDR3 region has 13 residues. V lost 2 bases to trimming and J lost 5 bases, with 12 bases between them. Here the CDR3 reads CSVEMGGSETQYF. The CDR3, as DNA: TGCAGCGTTGAAATGGGTGGGTCTGAGACCCAGTACTTC.